This T cell receptor beta chain originates from a study of tumor and adjacent non-tumor tissue in lung cancer. To note about this clonotype: Its antigen is undetermined. One junction end does not reproduce the germline sequence, and a read error may be involved.

A modified ARM-PCR protocol with three rounds of nested PCR amplified TCRbeta. TCRdb re-called the multiplex PCR reads through MiXCR, storing one row per CDR3 protein. Of over 40,000 distinct CDR3 sequences listed, roughly 69% are singletons. Study-wide results and caveats: Tumor tissue had significantly higher TCR diversity than normal lung.

This sample's RNA came from whole unsorted tissue. This non-tumor lung sample came from over 3 cm beyond the tumor edge. The TCR was taken from a woman in her fifties or sixties with non-small cell lung cancer. Sequenced: distant non-tumor lung tissue.

CDR3 in DNA: TGTTCCAGCGGCCAGGGGACAGGGTACAATGAGCAGTTCTTC. The encoded protein is CSSGQGTGYNEQFF. V usage is TRBV6-2 or TRBV6-3 and J usage is TRBJ2-1; 9 nucleotides agree with TRBD1. Germline V gene data show CDR1 as MNHEY and CDR2 as SVGEGT. The CDR3 is 14 amino acids.